The clone carrying this T cell receptor (beta chain) was recorded a few times. The data originate from a study of blood T cell repertoires in COVID-19. At the level of the study: Resolution of symptoms, clearance, or two negative PCRs was present in recovered Cohort 3 donors. Donors in the United States, Italy and Spain gave samples during acute or convalescent COVID-19.

This CDR3 is 14 amino acids long. The germline V and J ends were trimmed by 4 bases and 6 bases, with 16 bases remaining between them. The V gene's germline CDR1 is SGHNT and CDR2 YYREEE (reference sequence). The method was immunoSEQ multiplex PCR; TCRdb's version includes in-frame clones alone and lacks a portion of them. The table lists some 200,000 clones, more than 75% of them singletons. Sequences were obtained from PBMCs or T cells enriched from blood (not recorded which). The clonotype originates from a man younger than 45 in a cohort exposed to, infected with or recovered from COVID-19 (not recorded which). This sequence joins TRBV5-4 and TRBJ1-1, with D perhaps TRBD1 (5 bases). The CDR3 DNA sequence: TGTGCCAGCAGCCTATGGGGGGTTTACGCTGAAGCTTTCTTT. Protein sequence: CASSLWGVYAEAFF.